This T cell receptor (beta chain) was observed in a study of response to subunit inactivated influenza vaccine. The CDR3 totals 14 residues. With 4 bases removed from V and 0 bases from J, the gap between germline ends came to 10 bases. CDR1 is ENHRY, CDR2 SYGVKD, per germline. TCRdb reanalysed the RT-PCR reads using MiXCR and keeps one entry per CDR3 protein. This sample yields around 600,000 distinct CDR3 sequences, of which roughly 10% are seen a single time; roughly 9.6% belongs to the top ten. These records were also assigned to another study, of T cells expressing NK-cell markers. That source adds: TCR beta cDNA was generated via 5'RACE template switching incorporating UMIs. Seven sequenced donors out of eight were HCMV-seropositive, one seronegative. An anti-gamma-delta TCR antibody restricted sorting to alpha-beta TCR T cells in several experiments. For about six donors, the dominant NKG2C+ clonotypes made up roughly 1.0-8% of their CD8+ T cells. One observes that, in a handful of donors, these clonotypes were also the leading ones within the CD3+CD56-NKG2C+ fraction.

The chain links TRBV10-3 to TRBJ2-7; D is unclear. The TCR was taken from a man between 50 and 59 years old who received an inactivated influenza vaccine. Sequenced here: PBMCs from blood, sampled on the day of vaccination. CDR3 amino acids: CAISGIGSSYEQYF. The CDR3, as DNA: TGTGCCATCAGTGGGATAGGGTCCTCCTACGAGCAGTACTTC.